This T cell receptor beta chain emerged from a study of T cell repertoires in cytomegalovirus infection. Overall study: Through public TCR beta signatures, both CMV infection and matching HLA type were indicated. Findings of the study overall: Using cumulative public TCR beta family frequency, the authors identified those who carried CMV together with the relevant HLA. CMV-specific TCR beta clonotypes restricted by HLA-C were the ones dominating the ex vivo response.

This clonotype showed up just a few times. Its antigen is undetermined. TCRdb analysed the reads with MiXCR anew, one entry per CDR3 protein. The sample yields 200,000 to 250,000 distinct CDR3 sequences, approximately 13% seen once. Germline CDR1 and CDR2: DFQATT and SNEGSKA (reference sequence). The CDR3 covers 15 residues. J gave up 0 bases and V 0 bases, and 3 bases lay outside the gene matches. This sequence joins TRBV20-1 and TRBJ2-7; TRBD2 matches 9 bases. Sequenced input: PBMCs. This sequence originates from a human donor in good health (CMV status not recorded). Some clones in this sample may be carry-over from other donors' samples. CDR3 coding DNA: TGCAGTGCTAGAGATCTAGCGGGATACTCCTACGAGCAGTACTTC. It codes for CSARDLAGYSYEQYF.